This TCR beta chain was captured in a study of blood T cells in healthy people across ages. Total RNA was extracted at no less than 5.5 micrograms per sample. Combining a sample-barcoded 5' primer with a J-beta primer mix, a second PCR ran for about 7 to 12 cycles. Individual samples furnished no less than 3 million CDR3-containing paired-end reads apiece. TCRdb re-derived calls from the 5' RACE reads in MiXCR, one entry per CDR3 protein. The sample includes about 560,000 distinct CDR3 sequences, around a quarter of them seen just once. Study findings and constraints: Long-lived donors carried more naive CD4+ cells and greater diversity than aged donors.

This clonotype appeared once. The antigen is undetermined. The germline V gene encodes CDR1 MNHNY and CDR2 SVGAGI (reference sequence). V gave up 6 bases and J gave up 1 base, with 15 bases separating them. CDR3 length equals 15 residues. The same data also contributed to another study, on T cells of mothers and their children. As reported in that work: Each child contributed some 3 million TCR beta CDR3 reads, while each mother contributed over 9 million.

The V and J genes are TRBV6-6 and TRBJ2-5; tentatively, D is TRBD2 (5 bases). The sample taken for sequencing was blood. This TCR came from a boy aged 2 to 10 in good health. The CDR3 nucleotides read TGTGCCAGCAGCTTAGCGCGGCATCCCCAAGAGACCCAGTACTTC. Translating gives CASSLARHPQETQYF.